The entry below gives a single TCR beta chain sequence along with its context. The antigen is unknown. This entry is derived from a study of B cell selection in AIRE deficiency. The regulatory T cell sort gate was CD4+CD25hiCD127low/negative. Study observations and caveats: Roughly 28% of healthy-shared Treg TCRbeta sequences appeared in patient Tconv cells. In TCRBV usage, CDR3 length and diversity, patient Tconv and Treg cells matched healthy donors. Of approximately 4,000 shared Treg TCRbeta sequences, over 25% were healthy-only, just over 9% patient-only. Shared Treg sequences had shorter CDR3s, biased toward rearrangements with few non-templated insertions.

This table comes from immunoSEQ multiplex PCR, and its TCRdb copy is limited to in-frame clones, with some not included. This table has tens of thousands of clones, around 90% appearing once. The clonotype originates from a human donor in good health. Sequencing input: CD4+CD25+ Tregs sorted from PBMCs.

The CDR3 DNA sequence: TGTGCCAGCAGTTGGACAGGGAGCTCCTACGAGCAGTACTTC. This codes for CASSWTGSSYEQYF. V and J are TRBV6-5 and TRBJ2-7, with 8 bases fitting TRBD1. Looked up from germline, CDR1 is MNHEY and CDR2 is SVGAGI. Trimming at V came to 4 bases and at J to 0 bases, leaving 2 bases not matched to a gene. The CDR3 sequence is 14 residues long.